What follows is one TCR beta chain and its context. Its specificity is unknown. Trimming stripped 0 bases from V and 5 bases from J, with 14 bases between. The V gene's germline CDR1 is SGHRS and CDR2 YFSETQ. This CDR3 is built from 15 residues. At sampling all donors were nominally healthy, likely with unrecorded immune exposures. PCR amplification relied on 60 Vbeta primers (plus 13 Jbeta primers). Sequencing used immunoSEQ multiplex PCR; TCRdb keeps in-frame clones, though not all of them. The table records 150,000 or so clones, approximately 75% of them present only once. This record belongs to a study of cytomegalovirus exposure and HLA in healthy donors. Across the study: Early release data held some 79 million unique TCRs from HLA-typed donors.

Study observations and caveats: An Asian-associated ancestry cluster reportedly showed fewer N-insertions than the approximately 670-donor mean in a later analysis.

The chain links TRBV5-1 to TRBJ2-5; TRBD2 might be the D (6 bases). Specimen: PBMCs. The receptor was derived from a man between 18 and 35 years old in good health and CMV-seronegative. The DNA for the CDR3 is TGCGCCAGCAGCTTGGGGCAGGGAGGATTGGAGACCCAGTACTTC. Translating gives CASSLGQGGLETQYF.